Sequencing of this T cell receptor beta chain was carried out in a study of T-cell reconstitution after alpha-beta-depleted transplantation in children. Findings and limits, study-wide: Expanded clones from the graft, numbering several hundred, reportedly supplied alpha-beta T cells about two months after transplant.

This clonotype has more than one count but fewer than ten. What it recognizes is unknown. The CDR3 has 12 residues. Trimming took 3 bases from V and 12 from J, leaving 15 bases between them. CDR1 is SQVTM and CDR2 is ANQGSEA in the germline V gene. A TCRbeta library incorporating unique molecular identifiers was prepared. TCRdb used MiXCR to reprocess the PCR reads, holding one entry per CDR3 protein. Altogether 200,000 or so distinct CDR3 sequences are present, approximately 7% being singletons, with the ten largest covering approximately 6%. The receptor was isolated from a boy aged 2 to 10 with acute lymphoblastic leukemia, due to receive a stem cell transplant. Specimen: PBMCs, collected before TCRalphabeta/CD19-depleted stem cell transplant. The rearrangement joins TRBV29-1 to TRBJ2-1; possibly TRBD2 for D (6 bases). The CDR3 spells CSVDFGGAGQFF. The CDR3 DNA follows: TGCAGCGTTGATTTTGGAGGGGCCGGGCAGTTCTTC.